The present entry profiles one T cell receptor (beta chain) with its context. The junction shows a germline mismatch at one end, possibly a read error. Two rounds of multiplex PCR amplified TCR beta CDR3 from genomic DNA. First-round PCR amplification was performed with primers specific to each TRBV and TRBJ gene. One entry per CDR3 protein results from TCRdb running MiXCR on the multiplex PCR reads. The table includes 30,000 to 35,000 distinct CDR3 sequences, roughly 49% detected once. These data originate in a study of prognosis after radiotherapy for stage I lung cancer. Overall study: Between April 2018 and early 2019, patients with stage I non-small cell lung cancer were enrolled. Around 15 patients had newly diagnosed primary stage I lung tumors, and a few had oligometastatic NSCLC after surgical resection of the primary tumor.

The receptor comes from a donor aged 50 or older with non-small cell lung cancer. The specimen was PBMCs, collected before or after stereotactic body radiation therapy (not recorded which).

CDR3 sequence: CASSLAGASSGANVLTF. The CDR3 bases are TGTGCCAGCAGTTTAGCGGGAGCCAGCTCTGGTGCCAACGTCCTGACTTTC. The rearrangement uses TRBV6-2 or TRBV6-3 and TRBJ2-6; 9 bases line up with TRBD2. The germline V gene encodes CDR1 MNHEY and CDR2 SVGEGT. The CDR3 extends over 17 amino acids.